This passage covers 29 T cell receptor beta chains from one sample sequenced in a study of CD8 T cells in ankylosing spondylitis. Whole-study findings and limits: A TCR beta motif of several highly homologous variants seemed to mark ankylosing spondylitis blood.

These receptors' antigens are unknown. TCRdb re-called the 5' RACE reads through MiXCR, storing one row per CDR3 protein. The repertoire holds fewer than 400,000 distinct CDR3 sequences, with approximately 20% as singletons. Sequenced sample: blood, either unsorted or a sorted T cell fraction (not recorded which). These receptors all stem from a male donor with ankylosing spondylitis.

This clonotype occurred a few times. This chain links TRBV29-1 with TRBJ2-3, with 9 positions matching TRBD2. This CDR3 is 15 amino acids long. V shed 0 bases and J 5 bases; nucleotides not matched to a gene: 6. CDR1 is SQVTM and CDR2 is ANQGSEA in the germline V gene. Here the CDR3 reads CSVEDSGSSVDTQYF. Written as DNA, the CDR3 is TGCAGCGTTGAAGATAGCGGGAGTTCAGTAGATACGCAGTATTTT.

The chain uses TRBV12-3 or TRBV12-4 and TRBJ2-5; D is perhaps TRBD1 or TRBD2 (6 bases each). Trimming left V 6 bases short and J 7 bases short, with 27 bases between. CDR3 length: 17 amino acids. The CDR3 spells CASRMGGGMTLGGTQYF. The CDR3 DNA is TGTGCCAGCAGGATGGGGGGCGGGATGACCCTCGGAGGGACCCAGTACTTC.

In its sample, this clonotype was seen many times. This chain connects TRBV20-1 to TRBJ2-1, with 11 bases matching TRBD1. V lost 6 bases and J lost 7; bases outside the gene matches: 8. The CDR3 has 14 amino acids. The germline V gene encodes CDR1 DFQATT and CDR2 SNEGSKA (reference sequence). CDR3 amino acids: CSAYPGQGVNEQFF. CDR3 nucleotide sequence: TGCAGTGCGTATCCGGGACAGGGGGTAAATGAGCAGTTCTTC.

V gene TRBV4-2 combines with J gene TRBJ2-5; D might be TRBD2 (6 bases). Germline V gene sequence: CDR1 LGHNA, CDR2 YNFKEQ. The CDR3 runs to 16 residues. V was cut by 2 bases and J by 2 bases, with 15 bases left in between. The CDR3 here is CASSQLLAVTQETQYF. DNA for the CDR3: TGTGCCAGCAGCCAACTATTAGCGGTAACGCAAGAGACCCAGTACTTC.

The chain joins TRBV7-9 to TRBJ1-3; no clear D gene. Germline CDR1 is SEHNR and CDR2 is FQNEAQ (reference sequence). This CDR3 has 14 amino acids. Trimming cost V 4 bases and J 4 bases, with 11 bases left between them. The CDR3 reads CASSWGRQGNTIYF. The CDR3 DNA follows: TGTGCCAGCAGCTGGGGAAGGCAAGGAAACACCATATATTTT.

A few counts support this clonotype. The CDR3 sequence: CAISGGLAGGDEQFF. For the CDR3, the DNA is TGTGCCATCAGTGGGGGACTAGCGGGAGGAGATGAGCAGTTCTTC. V and J are TRBV10-3 and TRBJ2-1; 15 nucleotides line up with TRBD2. Looked up from germline, CDR1 is ENHRY and CDR2 is SYGVKD. The length of the CDR3 is 15 residues. The V gene end was trimmed by 4 bases and the J gene end by 8 bases; junction bases not matched to a gene: 3.

V and J are TRBV10-2 and TRBJ1-2; no reliable D call. Trimming pared 3 bases from V and 13 bases from J, leaving 9 bases between. Germline CDR1 reads WSHSY; CDR2 reads SAAADI. CDR3 length: 10 amino acids. CDR3 nucleotides: TGCGCCAGCAGTGACAGAATCCTCACCTTC. It encodes CASSDRILTF.

This clonotype occurred a few times. This chain uses TRBV3-1 with TRBJ2-5; a possible D gene is TRBD2 (6 bases). With 3 bases removed from V and 7 bases from J, the gap between germline ends came to 15 bases. The germline V gene has CDR1 LGHDT and CDR2 YNNKEL (reference sequence). The CDR3 is 14 amino acids. DNA for the CDR3: TGTGCCAGCAGCCACCGATCGGGGGAAGGGACCCAGTACTTC. It codes for CASSHRSGEGTQYF.

This clonotype was seen repeatedly, ten times or more. The CDR3 DNA reads as TGTGCCAGCAGCCGAAATCAGGGGGAGATCTATGGCTACACCTTC. Translating gives CASSRNQGEIYGYTF. The V and J genes are TRBV7-6 and TRBJ1-2; 7 bases align to TRBD1. The V and J ends lost 5 bases and 4 bases, in that order; junction bases with no gene match: 10. Germline lookup yields CDR1 SGHVS and CDR2 FNYEAQ. The CDR3 covers 15 residues.

The chain employs TRBV9 and TRBJ2-3; 10 nucleotides align to TRBD2. J gave up 5 bases and V 1 base, and 4 bases lay outside the gene matches. Germline lookup yields CDR1 SGDLS and CDR2 YYNGEE. CDR3 size: 15 residues. The CDR3 coding sequence is TGTGCCAGCAGCGTACTAGCGGGAGCGTTAGATACGCAGTATTTT. Its protein is CASSVLAGALDTQYF.

The J gene is TRBJ2-1, the V gene TRBV7-2; TRBD2 aligns across 7 bases. With 5 bases clipped from V and 0 bases from J, the junction kept 4 bases outside the gene matches. This CDR3 contains 15 residues. From germline, CDR1 is SGHTA and CDR2 FQGNSA. CDR3 protein: CASSRREASYNEQFF. Here the CDR3 DNA reads TGTGCCAGCAGCCGCCGGGAGGCCTCCTACAATGAGCAGTTCTTC.

The V call is TRBV28, the J call TRBJ2-1; the D gene is possibly TRBD2 (5 bases). Germline V gene sequence: CDR1 MDHEN, CDR2 SYDVKM. The ends were cut back, 7 bases at V and 3 bases at J, with 19 bases in the middle. The CDR3 is 16 residues long. The CDR3 here is CASKRGGGTYYNEQFF. As DNA, the CDR3 is TGTGCCAGCAAGCGCGGAGGCGGAACCTACTACAATGAGCAGTTCTTC. The full variable domain, in which reference TRBV28 and TRBJ2-1 provide the parts outside the CDR3, is DVKVTQSSRYLVKRTGEKVFLECVQDMDHENMFWYRQDPGLGLRLIYFSYDVKMKEKGDIPEGYSVSREKKERFSLILESASTNQTSMYLCASKRGGGTYYNEQFFGPGTRLTVL.

The chain uses TRBV7-9 and TRBJ1-1, with D perhaps TRBD1 (5 bases). Germline V gene data show CDR1 as SEHNR and CDR2 as FQNEAQ (reference sequence). The CDR3 extends over 16 amino acids. The V end was cut by 1 base, the J end by 0 bases, with 12 bases between. The CDR3 coding sequence is TGTGCCAGCAGCTTAGTCGGGGGGTCCATGAACACTGAAGCTTTCTTT. Its protein is CASSLVGGSMNTEAFF.

The rearrangement links TRBV20-1 to TRBJ2-5; 10 bases fit TRBD2. Looked up from germline, CDR1 is DFQATT and CDR2 is SNEGSKA (reference sequence). V dropped 0 bases and J dropped 4; count of bases not matched to a gene: 8. The CDR3 totals 16 residues. The DNA for the CDR3 is TGCAGTGCTAGAGATCCAAAACGGACTAGCGGAGAGACCCAGTACTTC. Protein: CSARDPKRTSGETQYF.

Only a few counts were recorded for this clonotype. This chain links TRBV12-3 or TRBV12-4 with TRBJ2-5, with a possible D match to TRBD2 (6 bases). This CDR3 contains 14 residues. V was trimmed by 5 bases and J by 2 bases, leaving 12 bases between them. CDR3 in amino acids: CASSLGSGQETQYF. The CDR3 coding sequence is TGTGCCAGCAGTCTCGGCAGCGGGCAAGAGACCCAGTACTTC.

This clonotype was observed a few times. The V call is TRBV5-1, the J call TRBJ2-3; 11 positions agree with TRBD2. With V trimmed by 0 bases and J by 3 bases, 3 bases remained unmatched. Germline V gene lookup returns CDR1 SGHRS and CDR2 YFSETQ. This CDR3 is 16 amino acids long. CDR3 DNA: TGCGCCAGCAGCTTGGTCCCTAGCGGGAGGACAGATACGCAGTATTTT. This encodes CASSLVPSGRTDTQYF.

V and J are TRBV18 and TRBJ2-5, with D unclear. The CDR3 extends over 13 amino acids. V shed 1 base and J shed 5 bases, with 8 bases lying between them. Germline CDR1 is KGHSH and CDR2 is LQKENI. The CDR3: CASSPRLKETQYF. The CDR3 DNA reads TGTGCCAGCTCACCACGGCTTAAGGAGACCCAGTACTTC.

This clonotype was seen a few times. V gene TRBV28 combines with J gene TRBJ2-4; D possibly corresponds to TRBD2 (6 bases). In germline, CDR1 is MDHEN, CDR2 SYDVKM. The CDR3 runs 18 residues. The V and J ends lost 4 bases and 1 base respectively, with 20 bases between them. CDR3 sequence: CASSSGGGPGLAKNIQYF. In nucleotides, the CDR3 is TGTGCCAGCAGTTCCGGAGGAGGGCCAGGGCTGGCCAAAAACATTCAGTACTTC.

This clonotype was detected a few times. The chain joins TRBV9 to TRBJ2-1; D is perhaps TRBD2 (6 bases). Germline V lookup: CDR1 SGDLS, CDR2 YYNGEE. This CDR3 spans 18 amino acids. V lost 1 base, J lost 1 base, and 18 bases lay in between. The CDR3 sequence: CASSVSGFSVASYNEQFF. The CDR3 DNA follows: TGTGCCAGCAGCGTAAGCGGGTTTAGTGTGGCGTCCTACAATGAGCAGTTCTTC.

This clonotype was recorded a few times. This chain uses TRBV4-1 with TRBJ1-2; no firm D call. CDR3 length: 13 residues. Trimming removed 1 base at V and 8 bases at J, with 11 bases between. CDR1 MGHRA and CDR2 YSYEKL come from the germline V gene. The chain's CDR3 is CASSQVDDHGYTF. The CDR3 DNA reads TGCGCCAGCAGCCAAGTAGACGATCACGGCTACACCTTC.

This clonotype was seen a few times. The chain couples TRBV27 to TRBJ2-1, with TRBD2 as a possible D gene (5 bases). This CDR3 region has 17 residues. The V gene lost 0 bases and the J gene lost 3 bases, with 15 bases spanning the gap. CDR1 and CDR2 from the germline V gene are MNHEY and SMNVEV (reference sequence). The DNA of the CDR3 is TGTGCCAGCAGTTTATCTCGCGAGCGGCCCTTCTACAATGAGCAGTTCTTC. Translation gives CASSLSRERPFYNEQFF.

This rearrangement joins TRBV7-3 to TRBJ2-1, with 9 bases aligning to TRBD2. Germline-derived CDR1 and CDR2 are SGHTA and FQGTGA. V was clipped by 3 bases and J by 7 bases; unmatched bases: 1. The CDR3 covers 13 residues. This CDR3 reads CASSFLAGNEQFF. The DNA of the CDR3 is TGTGCCAGCAGCTTCCTAGCGGGGAATGAGCAGTTCTTC.

This clonotype has more than one count but fewer than ten. The chain's CDR3 is CASSFRPHRGLSEKLFF. CDR3 DNA sequence: TGTGCCAGCAGCTTCCGCCCTCACAGGGGGCTGAGCGAAAAACTGTTTTTT. This chain joins TRBV7-2 and TRBJ1-4; 9 nucleotides agree with TRBD1. Trimming at V came to 3 bases and at J to 8 bases, leaving 13 bases not matched to a gene. Looked up from germline, CDR1 is SGHTA and CDR2 is FQGNSA. The CDR3 totals 17 residues.

This chain uses TRBV5-6 with TRBJ1-3; TRBD1 agrees at 10 bases. The trim removed 4 bases at V and 0 bases at J, leaving 7 bases unmatched. This CDR3 has 17 amino acids. Germline V CDR1 and CDR2: SGHDT, YYEEEE. CDR3 in amino acids: CASSVDRGPFSGNTIYF. The CDR3 bases are TGTGCCAGCAGCGTTGACAGGGGGCCCTTCTCTGGAAACACCATATATTTT. The full variable domain, rest sourced from reference TRBV5-6 and TRBJ1-3, is DAGVTQSPTHLIKTRGQQVTLRCSPKSGHDTVSWYQQALGQGPQFIFQYYEEEERQRGNFPDRFSGHQFPNYSSELNVNALLLGDSALYLCASSVDRGPFSGNTIYFGEGSWLTVV.

This clonotype occurred a few times. The V and J genes are TRBV20-1 and TRBJ1-2, with D unclear. Trimming removed 4 bases from V and 5 bases from J, with 5 bases in between. In germline, CDR1 is DFQATT, CDR2 SNEGSKA (reference sequence). The CDR3 is 10 amino acids. CDR3 DNA sequence: TGCAGTGCTAATCAATATGGCTACACCTTC. Protein product: CSANQYGYTF.

This clonotype was found a few times. The rearrangement uses TRBV6-1 and TRBJ2-7; weak D call: TRBD2 (6 bases). The CDR3 runs to 15 residues. Between the trimmed V and J ends, which lost 7 bases and 1 base, there was a span of 17 bases. Germline assignment: CDR1 MNHNS and CDR2 SASEGT. The DNA for the CDR3 is TGTGCCAGCATCGATAGCAGGAGGGGTTCCTACGAGCAGTACTTC. Amino acid sequence: CASIDSRRGSYEQYF.

There are a few counts of this clonotype. The rearrangement joins TRBV20-1 to TRBJ2-7; D is ambiguous. Germline V gives CDR1 DFQATT, CDR2 SNEGSKA (reference sequence). The V and J ends lost 1 base and 6 bases respectively, with 19 bases between them. The CDR3 length is 15 residues. CDR3 residues: CSARVGFGPGAEQYF. The CDR3 coding sequence is TGCAGTGCTAGAGTCGGTTTCGGCCCCGGCGCCGAGCAGTACTTC.

The gene calls are TRBV5-1 and TRBJ2-7, with D possibly called TRBD1 or TRBD2 (6 bases each). Trimming shortened V by 0 bases and J by 5 bases, and 15 bases separated the two germline ends. Germline V CDR1 and CDR2: SGHRS, YFSETQ. CDR3 length: 15 amino acids. Written as DNA, the CDR3 is TGCGCCAGCAGCTTGGATCCGGGGCGGGACAACGAGCAGTACTTC. Residues: CASSLDPGRDNEQYF.

This clonotype was found many times. V usage is TRBV20-1 and J usage is TRBJ1-4; perhaps TRBD1 as D (5 bases). The ends were cut back, 0 bases at V and 6 bases at J, with 14 bases in the middle. CDR1 and CDR2 from the germline V gene are DFQATT and SNEGSKA (reference sequence). The CDR3 covers 15 residues. The CDR3 here is CSARDRMQGDEKLFF. In nucleotides, the CDR3 is TGCAGTGCTAGAGATCGAATGCAGGGTGATGAAAAACTGTTTTTT.